Each of the 14 T cell receptor beta chains below was sequenced from the same sample in a study of radiation and T cells in renal cell carcinoma. Described time point: blood 2 weeks post-SBRT. Treatment here: 15 Gy SBRT to primary tumor, nephrectomy 4 weeks later. Assay: immunoSEQ multiplex PCR; the TCRdb copy retains only in-frame clones and omits some. The sample holds more than 150,000 clones; 87% are singletons and the top ten take approximately 13%. Sequencing used blood, obtained from a patient whose treatment included radiotherapy and nephrectomy. Receptors were obtained from a woman in her fifties or sixties with renal cell carcinoma.

This clone was picked up a small number of times. Written as DNA, the CDR3 is TGTGCCAGCAGCGCCACCTTATTGACTGAAGCTTTCTTT. The encoded protein is CASSATLLTEAFF. V and J are TRBV9 and TRBJ1-1, with D uncertain. Germline V gene lookup returns CDR1 SGDLS and CDR2 YYNGEE. The CDR3 spans 13 residues. Trimming left V 3 bases short and J 5 bases short, with 11 bases between.

The chain links TRBV2 to TRBJ1-4; TRBD1 matches 8 bases. The CDR3 covers 14 residues. V was clipped by 5 bases and J by 2 bases; unmatched bases: 1. Germline V gene data show CDR1 as SNHLY and CDR2 as FYNNEI. The CDR3 loop reads CASSRTGTNEKLFF. CDR3 DNA sequence: TGTGCCAGCAGTCGGACAGGGACTAATGAAAAACTGTTTTTT.

This chain links TRBV10-3 with TRBJ2-3, with TRBD2 matching 8 bases. Germline lookup yields CDR1 ENHRY and CDR2 SYGVKD. This CDR3 region has 14 residues. Trimming took 3 bases from V and 7 from J; bases not matched to a gene: 6. The CDR3 loop reads CAISDRGGLNTQYF. In DNA, the CDR3 is TGTGCCATCAGTGACCGGGGGGGCTTGAATACGCAGTATTTT.

CDR3 protein: CASSSDRRGGAGYTF. The CDR3 DNA is TGTGCCAGCAGCTCCGATCGCCGGGGCGGGGCTGGCTACACCTTC. This chain uses TRBV13 with TRBJ1-2; tentative D call: TRBD1 (5 bases). The germline V gene has CDR1 PRHDT and CDR2 FYEKMQ (reference sequence). The V gene lost 4 bases and the J gene lost 7 bases, with 19 bases spanning the gap. This CDR3 comprises 15 residues.

This clone was detected a few times. J is TRBJ2-3 and V is TRBV6-5; possible D gene TRBD2, 5 bases. Per germline, CDR1 MNHEY and CDR2 SVGAGI. The CDR3 has 11 residues. The V end lost 9 bases, the J end lost 4 bases, and 8 bases lay between the germline ends. The CDR3 sequence is CASQRADTQYF. In nucleotides, the CDR3 is TGTGCCAGTCAGAGGGCAGATACGCAGTATTTT.

This sequence joins TRBV23-1 and TRBJ1-4; D uncertain. TRBV23-1 is given ORF status, its function remaining uncertain. Trimming took 4 bases from V and 0 from J, leaving 12 bases between them. The CDR3 sequence is 16 residues long. The chain's CDR3 is CASSPTDRATNEKLFF. DNA of the CDR3: TGCGCCAGCAGTCCCACGGACCGTGCAACTAATGAAAAACTGTTTTTT.

The chain recombines TRBV9 with TRBJ2-3; a weak D match, TRBD2 (6 bases). This CDR3 is 16 amino acids long. Germline V gene lookup returns CDR1 SGDLS and CDR2 YYNGEE. With 3 bases removed from V and 7 bases from J, the gap between germline ends came to 21 bases. This CDR3 is CASSGGSSVVGNTQYF. The DNA of the CDR3 is TGTGCCAGCAGCGGAGGGTCTAGCGTGGTGGGGAATACGCAGTATTTT.

V gene TRBV4-1 combines with J gene TRBJ2-7, with D possibly TRBD1 on 6 matching bases. Trimming removed 8 bases from V and 6 bases from J, with 20 bases in between. Germline CDR1 reads MGHRA; CDR2 reads YSYEKL. The CDR3 has 14 amino acids. The CDR3 here is CASGAGRGFSEQYF. DNA of the CDR3: TGCGCCAGCGGGGCGGGCAGGGGTTTTTCCGAGCAGTACTTC.

The V call is TRBV14, the J call TRBJ1-1, with D possibly being TRBD1 (6 bases). The V end lost 4 bases, the J end lost 8 bases, and 20 bases lay between the germline ends. The germline V gene encodes CDR1 SGHDN and CDR2 FVKESK. This CDR3 spans 15 amino acids. CDR3 sequence (DNA): TGTGCCAGCAGCCCTACCAGACAGGCTTCGGGGGAAGCTTTCTTT. This sequence encodes CASSPTRQASGEAFF.

This clone was detected a few times. The V call is TRBV5-1, the J call TRBJ2-3; 9 bases align to TRBD1. The CDR3 runs 17 residues. Germline trimming cut 4 bases from V and 3 bases from J; bases unmatched to any gene: 12. The V gene's germline CDR1 is SGHRS and CDR2 YFSETQ. The CDR3 DNA reads TGCGCCAGCAGCCTAGGATCCGGGACAGGGAATACAGATACGCAGTATTTT. As protein: CASSLGSGTGNTDTQYF.

V gene TRBV29-1 combines with J gene TRBJ2-5, with 9 bases fitting TRBD1. V lost 7 bases to trimming and J lost 5 bases; unmatched junction nucleotides: 8. From germline, CDR1 is SQVTM and CDR2 ANQGSEA. This CDR3 has 13 residues. CDR3 nucleotides: TGCAGCGCTTCAACAGGGGGCGAGGAGACCCAGTACTTC. Protein product: CSASTGGEETQYF.

The V and J genes are TRBV15 and TRBJ1-1, with 7 bases matching TRBD1. Losses at the gene ends were 3 bases for V and 1 base for J; bases not matched to a gene: 5. The CDR3 is 15 amino acids. Germline V gives CDR1 LNHNV, CDR2 YYDKDF (reference sequence). The CDR3 nucleotides read TGTGCCACCAGCAGTAGGGGGCGAGGGAACACTGAAGCTTTCTTT. This gives the protein CATSSRGRGNTEAFF.

The chain uses TRBV9 and TRBJ1-1; a possible D gene is TRBD1 (6 bases). CDR3 length equals 15 residues. Germline V lookup: CDR1 SGDLS, CDR2 YYNGEE. Trimming stripped 0 bases from V and 4 bases from J, with 13 bases between. As DNA, the CDR3 is TGTGCCAGCAGCGTAGTAAGAGGGGGATCCACTGAAGCTTTCTTT. Encoded protein: CASSVVRGGSTEAFF.

The chain carries TRBV5-1 and TRBJ1-4; 8 bases fit TRBD1. The CDR3 sequence is 14 residues long. With V trimmed by 4 bases and J by 7 bases, 6 bases remained unmatched. Per germline, CDR1 SGHRS and CDR2 YFSETQ. CDR3 DNA sequence: TGCGCCAGCAGCGCCGGACAGGGTGCTGAAAAACTGTTTTTT. Protein: CASSAGQGAEKLFF.